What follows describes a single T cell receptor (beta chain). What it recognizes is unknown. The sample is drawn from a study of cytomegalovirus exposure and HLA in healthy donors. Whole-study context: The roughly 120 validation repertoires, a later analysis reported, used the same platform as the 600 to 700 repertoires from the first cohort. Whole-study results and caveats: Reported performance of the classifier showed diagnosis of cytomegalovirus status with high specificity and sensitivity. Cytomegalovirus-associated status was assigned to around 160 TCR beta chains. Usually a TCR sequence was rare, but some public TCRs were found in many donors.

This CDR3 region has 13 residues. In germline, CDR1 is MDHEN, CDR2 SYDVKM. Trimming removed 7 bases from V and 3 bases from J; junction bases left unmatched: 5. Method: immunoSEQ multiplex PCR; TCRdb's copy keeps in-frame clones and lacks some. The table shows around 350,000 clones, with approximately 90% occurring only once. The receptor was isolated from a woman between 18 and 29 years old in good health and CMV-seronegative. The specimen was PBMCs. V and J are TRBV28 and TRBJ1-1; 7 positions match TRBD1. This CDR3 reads CASIRGRDTEAFF. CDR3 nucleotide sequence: TGTGCCAGCATAAGGGGGCGGGACACTGAAGCTTTCTTT.